This TCR beta chain was profiled in a study of control samples from healthy donors and cancer patients. Measured with immunoSEQ multiplex PCR; TCRdb has only the in-frame clones, and not every one. Of tens of thousands of clones in the sample, 65% to 85% were seen once. This CDR3 has 17 amino acids. Germline loops: CDR1 SGHAT, CDR2 FQNNGV. Trimming removed 1 base from V and 4 bases from J; junction bases left unmatched: 4. The chain links TRBV11-2 to TRBJ2-2; 12 bases map to TRBD2. Source material: PBMCs. The clonotype was recovered from a man aged 65-85 years with lung cancer. DNA for the CDR3: TGTGCCAGCAGCTTAGTTGGACTAGCGGGGACCACCGGGGAGCTGTTTTTT. Amino acids: CASSLVGLAGTTGELFF. Based on the CDR3 plus reference TRBV11-2 and TRBJ2-2, the full variable domain is EAGVAQSPRYKIIEKRQSVAFWCNPISGHATLYWYQQILGQGPKLLIQFQNNGVVDDSQLPKDRFSAERLKGVDSTLKIQPAKLEDSAVYLCASSLVGLAGTTGELFFGEGSRLTVL.